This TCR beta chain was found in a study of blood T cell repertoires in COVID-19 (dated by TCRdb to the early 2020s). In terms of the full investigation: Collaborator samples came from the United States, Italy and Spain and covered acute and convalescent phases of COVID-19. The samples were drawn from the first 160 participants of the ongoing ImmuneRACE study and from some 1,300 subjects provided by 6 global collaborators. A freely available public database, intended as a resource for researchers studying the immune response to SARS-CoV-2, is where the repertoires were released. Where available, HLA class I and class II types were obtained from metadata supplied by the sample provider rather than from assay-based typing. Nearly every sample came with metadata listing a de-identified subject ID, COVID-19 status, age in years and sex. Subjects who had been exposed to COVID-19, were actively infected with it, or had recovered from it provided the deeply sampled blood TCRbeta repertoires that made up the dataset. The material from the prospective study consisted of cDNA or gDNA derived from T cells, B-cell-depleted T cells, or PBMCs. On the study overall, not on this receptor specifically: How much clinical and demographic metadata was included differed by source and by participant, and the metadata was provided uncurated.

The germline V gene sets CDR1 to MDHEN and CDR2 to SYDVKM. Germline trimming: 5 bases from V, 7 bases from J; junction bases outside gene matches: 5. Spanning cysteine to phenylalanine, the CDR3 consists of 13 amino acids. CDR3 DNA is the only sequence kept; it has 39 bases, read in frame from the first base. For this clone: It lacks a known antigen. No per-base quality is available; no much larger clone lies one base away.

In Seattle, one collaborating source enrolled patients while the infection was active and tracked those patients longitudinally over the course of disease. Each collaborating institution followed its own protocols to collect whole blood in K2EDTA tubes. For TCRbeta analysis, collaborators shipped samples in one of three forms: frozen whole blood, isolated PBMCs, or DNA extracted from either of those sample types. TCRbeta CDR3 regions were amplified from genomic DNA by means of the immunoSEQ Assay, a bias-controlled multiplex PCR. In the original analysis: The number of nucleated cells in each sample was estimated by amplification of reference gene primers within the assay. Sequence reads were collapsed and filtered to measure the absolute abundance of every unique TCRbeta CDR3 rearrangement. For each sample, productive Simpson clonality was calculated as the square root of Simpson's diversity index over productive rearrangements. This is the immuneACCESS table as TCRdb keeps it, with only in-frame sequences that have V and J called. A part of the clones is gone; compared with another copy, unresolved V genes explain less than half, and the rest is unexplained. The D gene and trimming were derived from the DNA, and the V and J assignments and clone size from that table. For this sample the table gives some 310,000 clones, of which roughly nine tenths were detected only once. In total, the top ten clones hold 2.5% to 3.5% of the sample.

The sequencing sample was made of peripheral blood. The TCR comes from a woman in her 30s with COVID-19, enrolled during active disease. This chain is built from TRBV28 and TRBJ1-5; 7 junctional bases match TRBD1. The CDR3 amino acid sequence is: CASSPRQGQPQHF. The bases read TGTGCCAGCAGTCCCCGACAGGGCCAGCCCCAGCATTTT.